This T cell receptor (beta chain) is drawn from a study of blood T cell repertoires in COVID-19. Study-wide background: Whether acute or convalescent, the COVID-19 samples came from the United States, Italy and Spain. Sample material is recorded as cDNA or gDNA derived from T cells, B-cell-depleted T cells, or PBMCs.

The assay was immunoSEQ multiplex PCR, and TCRdb's table has in-frame clones only and misses some. The profile shows about 220,000 clones, about 85% of them singletons. Looked up from germline, CDR1 is WNHNN and CDR2 is SYGVQD (reference sequence). This CDR3 contains 15 residues. The J segment lost 2 bases and the V segment lost 3 bases, leaving 3 bases of the junction unmatched. The receptor was isolated from a man aged 50-60 years who had recovered from COVID-19. The sample was peripheral blood. The rearrangement links TRBV10-1 to TRBJ2-7, with 11 nucleotides matching TRBD2. The CDR3 protein is CASSEGTSGTYEQYF. The CDR3, as DNA: TGCGCCAGCAGTGAAGGGACTAGCGGTACCTACGAGCAGTACTTC.